This TCR beta chain was obtained from a study of response to subunit inactivated influenza vaccine. Study-level findings and limits: New T cells are recruited in small numbers by each seasonal influenza vaccination, according to the authors' suggestion.

CDR3 length equals 13 residues. V gave up 5 bases and J gave up 7 bases; unmatched junction bases: 4. Germline V gene data show CDR1 as SEHNR and CDR2 as FQNEAQ (reference sequence). MiXCR, applied by TCRdb to the RT-PCR reads, yields one record per CDR3 protein. The sample lists hundreds of thousands of distinct CDR3 sequences, 12% to 15% occurring once. A note on this clonotype: Its target is unknown.

The rearrangement uses TRBV7-9 and TRBJ1-5; the match to TRBD1 covers 8 bases. The sample consisted of PBMCs from blood, taken 14 to 15 days before vaccination. This clonotype was sampled from a man between 50 and 59 years old who received an inactivated influenza vaccine. CDR3 sequence: CASSKTGDQPQHF. CDR3 sequence (DNA): TGTGCCAGCAGCAAGACAGGGGACCAGCCCCAGCATTTT.